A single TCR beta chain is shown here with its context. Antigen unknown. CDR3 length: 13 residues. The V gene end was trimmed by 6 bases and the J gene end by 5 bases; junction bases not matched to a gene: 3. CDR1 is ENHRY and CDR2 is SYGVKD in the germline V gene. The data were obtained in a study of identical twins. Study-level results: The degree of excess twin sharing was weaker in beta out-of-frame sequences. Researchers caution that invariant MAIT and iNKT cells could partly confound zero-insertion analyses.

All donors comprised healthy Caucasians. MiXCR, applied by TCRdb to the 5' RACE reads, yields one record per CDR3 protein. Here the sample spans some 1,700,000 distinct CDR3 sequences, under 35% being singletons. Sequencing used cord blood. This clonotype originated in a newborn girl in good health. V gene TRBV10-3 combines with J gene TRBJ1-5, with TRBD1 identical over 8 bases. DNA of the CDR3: TGTGCCATCAGGACAGGGGCGGATCAGCCCCAGCATTTT. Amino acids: CAIRTGADQPQHF.